This TCR beta chain was sequenced in a study of T cell repertoires in cytomegalovirus infection. MiXCR, applied by TCRdb to the reads, yields one record per CDR3 protein. The table has 200,000 to 300,000 distinct CDR3 sequences, around 15% seen once. V gave up 1 base and J gave up 7 bases, with 11 bases separating them. The CDR3 length is 13 residues. Germline V gene data show CDR1 as SGHTS and CDR2 as YDEGEE. Source material: PBMCs. This sequence originates from a human donor in good health (CMV status not recorded). Some clones in this sample may be carry-over from other donors' samples. The chain has TRBV5-8 and TRBJ1-2; D is unclear. The CDR3 loop is CASSLSDASGYTF. CDR3 nucleotide sequence: TGTGCCAGCAGCTTGTCTGATGCATCTGGCTACACCTTC.